This TCR beta chain was recorded in a study of blood T cell repertoires in COVID-19. Study background: Sources were T cells, B-cell-depleted T cells, or PBMCs; the material itself was cDNA or gDNA.

In the original analysis: Reference gene primer amplification in the assay estimated nucleated cell counts. Method: immunoSEQ multiplex PCR; TCRdb's copy keeps in-frame clones and lacks some. V, J and clone size derive from that table, while D and trimming were established from the DNA sequence. Among 300,000 to 400,000 clones listed, roughly 85% were seen once. This clone was found once. The TCR was taken from a human donor in a cohort sampled during active COVID-19. The sample was peripheral blood.

CDR3 DNA: TGTGCCAGCAGAGATACAGGGGGGAACACTGAAGCTTTCTTT. Encoded protein: CASRDTGGNTEAFF. The chain recombines TRBV2 with TRBJ1-1; 8 positions match TRBD1. The V gene end was trimmed by 6 bases and the J gene end by 1 base; junction bases not matched to a gene: 4. This CDR3 has 14 amino acids. Germline V CDR1 and CDR2: SNHLY, FYNNEI.